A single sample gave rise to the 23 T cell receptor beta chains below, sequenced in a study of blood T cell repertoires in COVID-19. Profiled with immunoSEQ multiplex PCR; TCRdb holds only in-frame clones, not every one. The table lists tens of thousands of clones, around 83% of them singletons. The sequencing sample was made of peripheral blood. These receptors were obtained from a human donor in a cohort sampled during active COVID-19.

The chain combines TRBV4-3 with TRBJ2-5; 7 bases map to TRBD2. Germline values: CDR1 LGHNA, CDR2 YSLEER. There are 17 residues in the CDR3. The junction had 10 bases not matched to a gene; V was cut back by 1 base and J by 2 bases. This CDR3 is CASSQAVGGGKQETQYF. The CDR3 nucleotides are TGCGCCAGCAGCCAAGCGGTGGGGGGAGGGAAACAAGAGACCCAGTACTTC.

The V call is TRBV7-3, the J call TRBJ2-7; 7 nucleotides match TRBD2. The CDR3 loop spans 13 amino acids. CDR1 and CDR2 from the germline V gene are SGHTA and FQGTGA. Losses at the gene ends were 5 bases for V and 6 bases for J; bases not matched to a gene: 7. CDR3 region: CASSPGGYGEQYF. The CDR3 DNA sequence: TGTGCCAGCAGCCCCGGGGGGTATGGCGAGCAGTACTTC.

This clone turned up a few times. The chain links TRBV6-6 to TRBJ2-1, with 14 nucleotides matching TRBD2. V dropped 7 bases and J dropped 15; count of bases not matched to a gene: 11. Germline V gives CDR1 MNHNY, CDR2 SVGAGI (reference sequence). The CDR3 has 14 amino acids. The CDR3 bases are TGTGCCAGCATTCAACCGGGACTAGCGGGAGATCTGTTCTTC. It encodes CASIQPGLAGDLFF.

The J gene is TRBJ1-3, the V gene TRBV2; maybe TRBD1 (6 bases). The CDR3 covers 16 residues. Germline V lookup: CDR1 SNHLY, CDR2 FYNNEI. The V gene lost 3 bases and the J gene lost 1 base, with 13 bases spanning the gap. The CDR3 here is CASSEWGLVSGNTIYF. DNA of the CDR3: TGTGCCAGCAGTGAGTGGGGGCTGGTTTCTGGAAACACCATATATTTT.

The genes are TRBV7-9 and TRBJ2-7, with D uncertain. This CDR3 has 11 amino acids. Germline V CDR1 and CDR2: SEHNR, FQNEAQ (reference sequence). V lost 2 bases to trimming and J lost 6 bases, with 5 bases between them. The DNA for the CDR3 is TGTGCCAGCAGCTTACAGGCCGAGCAGTACTTC. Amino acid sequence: CASSLQAEQYF.

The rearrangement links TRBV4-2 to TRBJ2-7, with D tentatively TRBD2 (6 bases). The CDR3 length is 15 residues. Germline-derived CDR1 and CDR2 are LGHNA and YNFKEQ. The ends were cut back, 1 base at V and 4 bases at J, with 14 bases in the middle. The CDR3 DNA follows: TGTGCCAGCAGCCAAGGAACGGGAGCCTATTACGAGCAGTACTTC. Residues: CASSQGTGAYYEQYF.

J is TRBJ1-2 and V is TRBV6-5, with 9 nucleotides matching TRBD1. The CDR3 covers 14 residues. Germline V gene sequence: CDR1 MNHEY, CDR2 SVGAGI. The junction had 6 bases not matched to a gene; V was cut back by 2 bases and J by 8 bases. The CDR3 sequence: CASSYVGQGYGYTF. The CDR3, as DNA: TGTGCCAGCAGTTACGTCGGACAGGGGTACGGCTACACCTTC.

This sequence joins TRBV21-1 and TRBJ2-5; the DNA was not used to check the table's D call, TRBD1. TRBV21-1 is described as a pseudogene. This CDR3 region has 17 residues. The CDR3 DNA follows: TGTGCCAGCAGCGAAAGGGTGACAGGTAGCTCCCAGGAGACCCAGTACTTC. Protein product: CASSERVTGSSQETQYF.

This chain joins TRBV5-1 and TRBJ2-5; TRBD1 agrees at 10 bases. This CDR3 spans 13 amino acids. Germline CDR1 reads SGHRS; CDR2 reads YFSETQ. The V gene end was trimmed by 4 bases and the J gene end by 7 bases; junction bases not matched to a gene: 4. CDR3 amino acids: CASSPDRGRTQYF. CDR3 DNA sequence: TGCGCCAGCAGCCCGGACAGGGGGAGGACCCAGTACTTC.

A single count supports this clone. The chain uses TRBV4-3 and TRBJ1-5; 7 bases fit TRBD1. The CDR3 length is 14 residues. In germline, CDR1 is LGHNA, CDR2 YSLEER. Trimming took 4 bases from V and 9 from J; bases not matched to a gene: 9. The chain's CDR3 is CASSRDRVEGPQHF. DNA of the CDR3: TGCGCCAGCAGCCGCGACAGGGTCGAGGGGCCCCAGCATTTT.

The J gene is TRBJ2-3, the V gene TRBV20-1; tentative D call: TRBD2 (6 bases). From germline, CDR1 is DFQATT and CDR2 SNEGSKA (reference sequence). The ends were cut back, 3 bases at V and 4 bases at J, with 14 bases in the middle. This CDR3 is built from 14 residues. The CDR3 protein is CSASSRGSSDTQYF. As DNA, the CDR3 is TGCAGTGCTAGTAGCCGGGGGAGTTCAGATACGCAGTATTTT.

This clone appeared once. The DNA of the CDR3 is TGTGCCAGCAGTTTAAAGGGGCCCGGGGAGCTGTTTTTT. Amino acids: CASSLKGPGELFF. This chain joins TRBV12-3 or TRBV12-4 and TRBJ2-2, with D possibly matching TRBD1 (5 bases). The V gene lost 2 bases and the J gene lost 6 bases, with 7 bases spanning the gap. The CDR3 has 13 residues.

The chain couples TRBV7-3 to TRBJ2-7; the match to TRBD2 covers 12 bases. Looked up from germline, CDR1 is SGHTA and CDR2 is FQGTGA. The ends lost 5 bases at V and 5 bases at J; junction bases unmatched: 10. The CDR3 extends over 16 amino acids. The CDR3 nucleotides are TGTGCCAGCAGCCCACGACTAGCGGGAGACGGCCACGAGCAGTACTTC. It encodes CASSPRLAGDGHEQYF.

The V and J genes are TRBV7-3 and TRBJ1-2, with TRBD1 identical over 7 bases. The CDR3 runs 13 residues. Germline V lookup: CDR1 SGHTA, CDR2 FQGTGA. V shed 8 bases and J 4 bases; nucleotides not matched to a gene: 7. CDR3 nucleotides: TGTGCCAGCTCAAAGGGGGCTGGCTATGGCTACACCTTC. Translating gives CASSKGAGYGYTF.

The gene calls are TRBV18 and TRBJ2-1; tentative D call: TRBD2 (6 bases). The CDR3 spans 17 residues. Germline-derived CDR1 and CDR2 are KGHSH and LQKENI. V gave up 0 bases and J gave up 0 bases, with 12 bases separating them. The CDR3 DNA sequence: TGTGCCAGCTCACCACCCGCAGGGAGGAGCTCCTACAATGAGCAGTTCTTC. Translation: CASSPPAGRSSYNEQFF. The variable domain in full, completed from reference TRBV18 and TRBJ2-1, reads NAGVMQNPRHLVRRRGQEARLRCSPMKGHSHVYWYRQLPEEGLKFMVYLQKENIIDESGMPKERFSAEFPKEGPSILRIQQVVRGDSAAYFCASSPPAGRSSYNEQFFGPGTRLTVL.

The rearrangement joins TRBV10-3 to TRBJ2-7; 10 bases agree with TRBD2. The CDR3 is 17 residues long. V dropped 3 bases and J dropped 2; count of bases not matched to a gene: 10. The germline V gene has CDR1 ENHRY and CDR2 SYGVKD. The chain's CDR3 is CAISDPSGRATPYEQYF. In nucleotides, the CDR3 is TGTGCCATCAGTGATCCCAGCGGGAGGGCAACCCCCTACGAGCAGTACTTC.

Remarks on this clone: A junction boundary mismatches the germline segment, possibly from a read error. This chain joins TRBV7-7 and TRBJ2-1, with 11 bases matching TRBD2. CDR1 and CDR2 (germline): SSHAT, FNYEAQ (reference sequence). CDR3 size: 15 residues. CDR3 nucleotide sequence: TGTGCTAGCAGCCCAGATAGGACTAGCGGGCGTGAGCAGTTCTTC. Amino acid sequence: CASSPDRTSGREQFF.

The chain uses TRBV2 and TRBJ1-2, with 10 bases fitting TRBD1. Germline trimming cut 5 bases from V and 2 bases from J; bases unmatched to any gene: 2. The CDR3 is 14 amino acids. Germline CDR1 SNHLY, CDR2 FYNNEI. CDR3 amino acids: CASSWDRGNYGYTF. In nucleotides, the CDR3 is TGTGCCAGCAGTTGGGACAGGGGAAACTATGGCTACACCTTC. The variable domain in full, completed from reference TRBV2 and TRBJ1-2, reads EPEVTQTPSHQVTQMGQEVILRCVPISNHLYFYWYRQILGQKVEFLVSFYNNEISEKSEIFDDQFSVERPDGSNFTLKIRSTKLEDSAMYFCASSWDRGNYGYTFGSGTRLTVV.

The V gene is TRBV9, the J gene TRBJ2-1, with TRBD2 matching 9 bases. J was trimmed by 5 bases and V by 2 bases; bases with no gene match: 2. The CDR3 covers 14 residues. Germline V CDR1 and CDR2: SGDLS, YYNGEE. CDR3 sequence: CASSVLAGNNEQFF. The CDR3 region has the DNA TGTGCCAGCAGCGTCCTAGCGGGAAACAATGAGCAGTTCTTC.

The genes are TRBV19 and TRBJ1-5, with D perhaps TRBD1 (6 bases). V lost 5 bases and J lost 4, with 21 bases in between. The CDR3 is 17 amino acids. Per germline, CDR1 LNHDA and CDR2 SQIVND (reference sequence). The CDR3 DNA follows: TGTGCCAGTAGTGAGGCGGGGGGCGGTCCGGGGAATCAGCCCCAGCATTTT. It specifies CASSEAGGGPGNQPQHF.

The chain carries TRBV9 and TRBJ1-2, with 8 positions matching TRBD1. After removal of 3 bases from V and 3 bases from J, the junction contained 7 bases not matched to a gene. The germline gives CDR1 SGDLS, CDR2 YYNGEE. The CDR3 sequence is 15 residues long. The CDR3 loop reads CASSETGQAHYGYTF. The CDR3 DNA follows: TGTGCCAGCAGCGAGACGGGACAGGCCCACTATGGCTACACCTTC.

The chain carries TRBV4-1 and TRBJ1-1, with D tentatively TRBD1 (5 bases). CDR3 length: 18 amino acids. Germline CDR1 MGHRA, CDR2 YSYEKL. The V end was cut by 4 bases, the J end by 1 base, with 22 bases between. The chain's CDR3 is CASSRRWTDTGANTEAFF. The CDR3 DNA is TGCGCCAGCAGCCGCCGTTGGACGGACACGGGTGCGAACACTGAAGCTTTCTTT.

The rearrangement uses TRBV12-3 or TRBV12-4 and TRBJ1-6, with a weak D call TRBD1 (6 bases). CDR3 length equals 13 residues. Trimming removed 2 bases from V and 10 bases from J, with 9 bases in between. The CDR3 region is CASSLPGESPLHF. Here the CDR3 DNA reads TGTGCCAGCAGTTTACCAGGGGAGTCACCCCTCCACTTT.